This TCR beta chain was captured by sequencing in a study of T cell responses to AZD1222 COVID-19 vaccine. Overall study findings and caveats: Donor demographics were predominantly white British with a female majority; clonal diversity may be underestimated. Spike-specific TCR breadth and depth grew following two AZD1222 doses. Repertoires were obtained only post-peak T cell response. Only a handful of AZD1222 recipients tested seropositive at baseline.

The table came from immunoSEQ multiplex PCR; TCRdb's copy has only in-frame clones and leaves some out. The repertoire holds 190,000 or so clones, with roughly 92% as singletons. In its sample, this clone was seen a few times. Its specificity is not known. Additional DNA sequences in this sample encode the identical CDR3. CDR3 length: 13 residues. The V and J ends lost 0 bases and 4 bases respectively, with 7 bases between them. In germline, CDR1 is GTSNPN, CDR2 SVGIG (reference sequence). Sequences were derived from peripheral blood, sampled 28 days after the second AZD1222 dose. This TCR came from an adult who received the AZD1222 COVID-19 vaccine. The J gene is TRBJ1-3, the V gene TRBV30, with unresolved D. This CDR3 reads CAWSVGLGNTIYF. In DNA, the CDR3 is TGTGCCTGGAGTGTTGGCCTAGGAAACACCATATATTTT. Based on the CDR3 plus reference TRBV30 and TRBJ1-3, the full variable domain is SQTIHQWPATLVQPVGSPLSLECTVEGTSNPNLYWYRQAAGRGLQLLFYSVGIGQISSEVPQNLSASRPQDRQFILSSKKLLLSDSGFYLCAWSVGLGNTIYFGEGSWLTVV.